These 27 T cell receptor beta chains came from one sample sequenced in a study of beta chain features in type 1 diabetes listed by TCRdb under 2018. Receptor libraries were prepared by the immunoSEQ multiplex PCR assay. The High Capacity cDNA Reverse Transcription Kit was used to reverse transcribe all of the isolated RNA, meaning that expressed TCRB transcripts were what got sequenced. TCRdb mirrors the immuneACCESS table, restricted to in-frame sequences. Some clones are absent from its copies; in checked studies, under half trace to an unresolved V gene, and the reason for the others is unknown. The sample table lists about 700,000 clones, 13% of them with a count of one. Approximately 0.022% of the sample is in the top ten clones. The antigens these receptors bind are not known. What the study reported, not specific to this receptor: Type 1 diabetes patients showed a moderate but significant shortening of TCRB CDR3 length in all four CD4+ subsets.

The sequencing input was naive CD4+ T cells from blood. This specimen's cell subset or site label, per the study, means: true naive CD4+ T cells. These receptor sequences come from a man aged 18 to 35 with type 1 diabetes.

This clone was observed a handful of times. The gene calls are TRBV19 and TRBJ2-3, with TRBD2 identical over 10 bases. Germline CDR1 and CDR2: LNHDA and SQIVND (reference sequence). V was pared by 7 bases and J by 4 bases, with 8 bases of the junction left unmatched. The CDR3 is 15 residues long. The CDR3 DNA sequence: TGTGCCAGTACCGAAATAGCGGGGGGACCAGATACGCAGTATTTT. It yields the protein CASTEIAGGPDTQYF. Looking up the rest from reference TRBV19 and TRBJ2-3 gives the full variable domain: DGGITQSPKYLFRKEGQNVTLSCEQNLNHDAMYWYRQDPGQGLRLIYYSQIVNDFQKGDIAEGYSVSREKKESFPLTVTSAQKNPTAFYLCASTEIAGGPDTQYFGPGTRLTVL.

This clone was detected only a few times. This rearrangement joins TRBV7-2 to TRBJ1-6; D not certain. The CDR3 runs 15 residues. Germline CDR1 is SGHTA and CDR2 is FQGNSA. V was clipped by 0 bases and J by 9 bases, with 12 bases between them. Here the CDR3 DNA reads TGTGCCAGCAGCTTAGCGGATGTACAGTTTTCACCCCTCCACTTT. The encoded protein is CASSLADVQFSPLHF.

The CDR3 spells CASSDPGQGNSYEQYF. Here the CDR3 DNA reads TGCGCCAGCAGCGACCCCGGACAGGGGAACTCCTACGAGCAGTACTTC. The chain couples TRBV5-1 to TRBJ2-7, with 9 bases lining up with TRBD1. This CDR3 is 16 amino acids long. Per the germline V gene, CDR1 is SGHRS and CDR2 is YFSETQ. Trimming at V came to 4 bases and at J to 0 bases, leaving 8 bases not matched to a gene.

The V call is TRBV27, the J call TRBJ2-7; maybe TRBD1 (6 bases). Germline CDR1 is MNHEY and CDR2 is SMNVEV (reference sequence). V lost 4 bases and J lost 6, with 13 bases in between. The CDR3 loop spans 13 amino acids. The CDR3 reads CASSSIQGGEQYF. The CDR3 DNA is TGTGCCAGCAGTTCGATACAGGGCGGCGAGCAGTACTTC.

To note about this clone: At one end, the junction sequence differs from germline, possibly due to a read error. The gene calls are TRBV29-1 and TRBJ1-1; unclear D gene. The CDR3 extends over 13 amino acids. The germline V gene has CDR1 SQVTM and CDR2 ANQGSEA. The CDR3, as DNA: TGCAGCGCCAGATCGTTGGTGAACACTGAAGTTTTCTTT. The encoded protein is CSARSLVNTEVFF. Full variable domain (rest looked up from reference TRBV29-1 and TRBJ1-1): SAVISQKPSRDICQRGTSLTIQCQVDSQVTMMFWYRQQPGQSLTLIATANQGSEATYESGFVIDKFPISRPNLTFSTLTVSNMSPEDSSIYLCSARSLVNTEVFFGQGTRLTVV.

The rearrangement links TRBV2 to TRBJ2-3, with a weak D call TRBD2 (7 bases). The CDR3 has 16 amino acids. V gave up 6 bases and J gave up 5 bases, with 21 bases separating them. The germline gives CDR1 SNHLY, CDR2 FYNNEI. The CDR3 protein is CASSGGQSPGLDTQYF. The CDR3 DNA follows: TGTGCCAGCAGCGGGGGGCAAAGTCCGGGGTTAGATACGCAGTATTTT.

This clone was seen only a few times. The chain recombines TRBV14 with TRBJ1-2; TRBD1 matches at 8 bases. Trimming removed 0 bases from V and 3 bases from J; junction bases left unmatched: 3. Per germline, CDR1 SGHDN and CDR2 FVKESK. The CDR3 covers 15 residues. CDR3 nucleotides: TGTGCCAGCAGCCAAGACCGACAGGGGTACTATGGCTACACCTTC. Translated, it gives CASSQDRQGYYGYTF.

This sequence joins TRBV7-4 and TRBJ1-5; D gene uncertain. The length of the CDR3 is 14 residues. Per the germline V gene, CDR1 is SGHVT and CDR2 is SQSDAQ. Trimming removed 4 bases from V and 2 bases from J, with 9 bases in between. This CDR3 reads CASSSRVGNQPQHF. The DNA for the CDR3 is TGTGCCAGCAGCTCCCGAGTGGGCAATCAGCCCCAGCATTTT.

J is TRBJ2-6 and V is TRBV4-2; D unresolved. Germline CDR1 and CDR2: LGHNA and YNFKEQ. The CDR3 contains 14 residues. With 4 bases removed from V and 0 bases from J, the gap between germline ends came to 4 bases. The CDR3 loop is CASSRSSGANVLTF. Written as DNA, the CDR3 is TGTGCCAGCAGCCGGAGCTCTGGGGCCAACGTCCTGACTTTC.

Only a few counts were recorded for this clone. The chain carries TRBV30 and TRBJ2-3, with D possibly called TRBD1 or TRBD2 (7 bases each). The CDR3 sequence is 16 residues long. V dropped 2 bases and J dropped 2 bases, with 17 bases sitting between them. Germline V gene lookup returns CDR1 GTSNPN and CDR2 SVGIG (reference sequence). The chain's CDR3 is CAWSSGGASYTDTQYF. The CDR3 coding sequence is TGTGCCTGGAGTTCAGGGGGGGCCTCATACACAGATACGCAGTATTTT.

This clone was found a few times. The chain joins TRBV6-1 to TRBJ1-1; D unclear. The V gene's germline CDR1 is MNHNS and CDR2 SASEGT. The CDR3 extends over 13 amino acids. Trimming took off 1 base at V and 5 bases at J, with 8 bases between the two ends. CDR3 in amino acids: CASSEVSRTEAFF. The CDR3 DNA sequence: TGTGCCAGCAGTGAAGTCAGTAGAACTGAAGCTTTCTTT.

This clone has a handful of counts. The same CDR3 can be traced to other DNA sequences in this sample. The CDR3 region has the DNA TGTGCCTGGAGTGCGGGGTCTAACTATGGCTACACCTTC. Amino acid sequence: CAWSAGSNYGYTF. This chain joins TRBV30 and TRBJ1-2, with unresolved D. Germline CDR1 and CDR2: GTSNPN and SVGIG (reference sequence). CDR3 size: 13 residues. Trimming took off 1 base at V and 0 bases at J, with 6 bases between the two ends.

The rearrangement links TRBV19 to TRBJ2-1, with D uncertain. Germline V gene lookup returns CDR1 LNHDA and CDR2 SQIVND (reference sequence). The CDR3 has 14 residues. V lost 2 bases and J lost 0, with 5 bases in between. CDR3 coding DNA: TGTGCCAGTAGTATATGGGGCTCCTACAATGAGCAGTTCTTC. Translating it yields CASSIWGSYNEQFF.

The V gene is TRBV29-1, the J gene TRBJ2-6; no reliable D call. CDR1 and CDR2 from the germline V gene are SQVTM and ANQGSEA. The CDR3 covers 13 residues. V lost 4 bases, J lost 0 bases, and 4 bases lay in between. The CDR3 DNA is TGCAGCGTTGCCGCCTCTGGGGCCAACGTCCTGACTTTC. This translates into CSVAASGANVLTF. The whole variable domain, filled in from reference TRBV29-1 and TRBJ2-6, reads SAVISQKPSRDICQRGTSLTIQCQVDSQVTMMFWYRQQPGQSLTLIATANQGSEATYESGFVIDKFPISRPNLTFSTLTVSNMSPEDSSIYLCSVAASGANVLTFGAGSRLTVL.

This clone has more than one count but fewer than ten. V is TRBV7-9 and J is TRBJ2-1; D gene ambiguous. The CDR3 consists of 11 residues. The V and J ends lost 4 bases and 10 bases respectively, with 8 bases between them. Germline-derived CDR1 and CDR2 are SEHNR and FQNEAQ (reference sequence). The CDR3 protein is CASSSHLEQFF. CDR3 nucleotide sequence: TGTGCCAGCAGCTCTCATTTGGAGCAGTTCTTC.

The J gene is TRBJ2-1, the V gene TRBV2; D remains unclear. V shed 1 base and J shed 4 bases, with 8 bases lying between them. Germline CDR1 is SNHLY and CDR2 is FYNNEI. The CDR3 sequence is 14 residues long. The chain's CDR3 is CASSEGRSYNEQFF. CDR3 sequence (DNA): TGTGCCAGCAGTGAAGGGCGATCTTACAATGAGCAGTTCTTC.

In this sample, this clone turned up a few times. The chain has TRBV9 and TRBJ1-6, with 7 nucleotides matching TRBD1. Trimming took 0 bases from V and 10 from J; bases not matched to a gene: 7. CDR1 and CDR2 from the germline V gene are SGDLS and YYNGEE. The CDR3 is made up of 15 amino acids. As DNA, the CDR3 is TGTGCCAGCAGCGTAGAAGACAGGGTAGGGTCACCCCTCCACTTT. Protein: CASSVEDRVGSPLHF.

The table lists this clone with a few counts. The V call is TRBV27, the J call TRBJ2-3; the D call may be TRBD1 or TRBD2 (5 bases each). Trimming left V 2 bases short and J 7 bases short, with 10 bases between. The CDR3 length is 13 residues. The germline CDR1 and CDR2 sequences are MNHEY and SMNVEV (reference sequence). CDR3 nucleotides: TGTGCCAGCAGTTTAGAGGGGATATATACGCAGTATTTT. Translation: CASSLEGIYTQYF.

This clone was observed a handful of times. J is TRBJ2-1 and V is TRBV5-1; 9 bases map to TRBD2. Germline V gene data show CDR1 as SGHRS and CDR2 as YFSETQ. The CDR3 extends over 17 amino acids. V lost 3 bases and J lost 7; bases outside the gene matches: 14. CDR3 sequence reads: CASSSPPGRGGGNEQFF. CDR3 nucleotide sequence: TGCGCCAGCAGCTCCCCCCCTGGGCGGGGGGGCGGAAATGAGCAGTTCTTC.

This clone was detected only a few times. The J gene is TRBJ2-5, the V gene TRBV5-6; D may be TRBD2 (6 bases). CDR1 SGHDT and CDR2 YYEEEE come from the germline V gene. This CDR3 is built from 13 residues. V was trimmed by 0 bases and J by 5 bases, leaving 8 bases between them. CDR3 amino acids: CASSLGRGETQYF. The CDR3 DNA sequence: TGTGCCAGCAGCTTGGGCCGGGGGGAGACCCAGTACTTC.

In its sample, this clone was seen a few times. The chain combines TRBV13 with TRBJ1-2, with 12 positions matching TRBD1. Germline lookup yields CDR1 PRHDT and CDR2 FYEKMQ (reference sequence). V was pared by 2 bases and J by 1 base, with 8 bases of the junction left unmatched. CDR3 length equals 18 residues. CDR3 in amino acids: CASSLPRDRGPRNYGYTF. In nucleotides, the CDR3 is TGTGCCAGCAGCTTACCTCGGGACAGGGGGCCTCGTAACTATGGCTACACCTTC.

A few counts support this clone. The V call is TRBV20-1, the J call TRBJ2-7, with unresolved D. The CDR3 spans 11 residues. Germline V lookup: CDR1 DFQATT, CDR2 SNEGSKA (reference sequence). Between the trimmed V and J ends, which lost 4 bases and 3 bases, there was a span of 7 bases. The chain's CDR3 is CSATSYYEQYF. CDR3 in DNA: TGCAGTGCTACATCCTACTACGAGCAGTACTTC.

This clone was seen more than once but under ten times. The chain couples TRBV30 to TRBJ1-3; no clear D. Germline values: CDR1 GTSNPN, CDR2 SVGIG (reference sequence). CDR3 size: 13 residues. Trimming shortened V by 4 bases and J by 4 bases, and 11 bases separated the two germline ends. The chain's CDR3 is CAWTLRRGNTIYF. The CDR3 DNA reads as TGTGCCTGGACCCTCAGGCGAGGAAACACCATATATTTT.

The chain combines TRBV11-2 with TRBJ2-7; D is perhaps TRBD2 (5 bases). V was shortened by 3 bases and J by 1 base, with 10 bases between the two germline ends. CDR3 length: 14 residues. Germline CDR1 SGHAT, CDR2 FQNNGV. CDR3 DNA sequence: TGTGCCAGCAGCTTTACAGAGGGATCCTACGAGCAGTACTTC. Amino acids: CASSFTEGSYEQYF.

V gene TRBV7-9 combines with J gene TRBJ2-3, with D hard to call. V was shortened by 11 bases and J by 0 bases, with 15 bases between the two germline ends. This CDR3 has 14 residues. Germline V CDR1 and CDR2: SEHNR, FQNEAQ (reference sequence). CDR3 bases: TGTGCCGGGCGAGGCAGCCCTAGCACAGATACGCAGTATTTT. Protein: CAGRGSPSTDTQYF.

The sample holds a few counts of this clone. V usage is TRBV5-1 and J usage is TRBJ2-5; D is perhaps TRBD1 or TRBD2 (5 bases each). The CDR3 is 15 amino acids. Trimming pared 3 bases from V and 1 base from J, leaving 13 bases between. CDR1 is SGHRS, CDR2 YFSETQ, per germline. The CDR3 region has the DNA TGCGCCAGCAGCTGGGGCATGGGAGTCCAAGAGACCCAGTACTTC. This encodes CASSWGMGVQETQYF.

This clone was counted between two and nine times. The rearrangement joins TRBV30 to TRBJ1-3, with D perhaps matching TRBD1 (6 bases). V was clipped by 4 bases and J by 0 bases, with 16 bases between them. Per the germline V gene, CDR1 is GTSNPN and CDR2 is SVGIG (reference sequence). This CDR3 comprises 16 residues. The CDR3, as DNA: TGTGCCTGGACGGGGGCAGGGCTGAGCTCTGGAAACACCATATATTTT. Its protein product is CAWTGAGLSSGNTIYF.